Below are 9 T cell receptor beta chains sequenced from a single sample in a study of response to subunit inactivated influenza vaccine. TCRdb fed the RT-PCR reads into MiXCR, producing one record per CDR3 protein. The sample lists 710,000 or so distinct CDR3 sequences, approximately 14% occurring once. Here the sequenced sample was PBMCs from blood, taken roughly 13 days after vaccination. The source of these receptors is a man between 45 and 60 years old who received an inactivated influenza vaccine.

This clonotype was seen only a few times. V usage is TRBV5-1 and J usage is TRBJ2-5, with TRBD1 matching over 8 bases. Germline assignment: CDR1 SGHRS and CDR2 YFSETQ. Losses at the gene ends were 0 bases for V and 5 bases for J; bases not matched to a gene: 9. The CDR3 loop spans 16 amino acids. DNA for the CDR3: TGCGCCAGCAGCTTGGCCTGGACAGGGAAAAGGGAGACCCAGTACTTC. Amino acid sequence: CASSLAWTGKRETQYF.

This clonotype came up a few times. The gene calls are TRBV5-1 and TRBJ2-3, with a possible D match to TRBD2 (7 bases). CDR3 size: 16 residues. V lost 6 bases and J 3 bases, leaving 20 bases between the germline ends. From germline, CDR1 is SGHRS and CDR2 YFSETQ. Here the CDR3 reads CASMGGGHTITDTQYF. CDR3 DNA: TGCGCCAGCATGGGCGGGGGCCACACAATAACAGATACGCAGTATTTT.

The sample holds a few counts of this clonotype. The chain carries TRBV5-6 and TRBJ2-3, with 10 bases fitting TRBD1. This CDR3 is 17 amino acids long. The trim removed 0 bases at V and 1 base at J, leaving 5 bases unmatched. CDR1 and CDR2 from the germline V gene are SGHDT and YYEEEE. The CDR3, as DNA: TGTGCCAGCAGCTTGGATAGAGGACAGGGGGGCACAGATACGCAGTATTTT. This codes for CASSLDRGQGGTDTQYF.

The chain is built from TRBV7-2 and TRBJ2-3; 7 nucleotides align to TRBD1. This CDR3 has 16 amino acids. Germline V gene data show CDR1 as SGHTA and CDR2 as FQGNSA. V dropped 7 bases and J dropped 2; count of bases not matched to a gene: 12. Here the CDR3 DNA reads TGTGCCAGCACCTTCCCCTTGACAGGGAACACAGATACGCAGTATTTT. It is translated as CASTFPLTGNTDTQYF. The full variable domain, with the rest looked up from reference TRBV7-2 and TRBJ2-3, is GAGVSQSPSNKVTEKGKDVELRCDPISGHTALYWYRQSLGQGLEFLIYFQGNSAPDKSGLPSDRFSAERTGGSVSTLTIQRTQQEDSAVYLCASTFPLTGNTDTQYFGPGTRLTVL.

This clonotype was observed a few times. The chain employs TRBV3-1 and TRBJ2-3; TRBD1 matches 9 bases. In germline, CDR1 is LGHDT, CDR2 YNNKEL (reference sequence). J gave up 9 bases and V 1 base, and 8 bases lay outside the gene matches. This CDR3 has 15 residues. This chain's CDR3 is CASSQGTGVQHTQYF. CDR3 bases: TGTGCCAGCAGCCAAGGGACAGGGGTCCAGCACACGCAGTATTTT.

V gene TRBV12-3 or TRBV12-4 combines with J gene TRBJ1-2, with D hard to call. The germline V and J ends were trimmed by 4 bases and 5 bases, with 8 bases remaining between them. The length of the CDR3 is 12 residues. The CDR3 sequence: CASSSHNYGYTF. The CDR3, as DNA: TGTGCCAGCAGTTCCCATAATTATGGCTACACCTTC.

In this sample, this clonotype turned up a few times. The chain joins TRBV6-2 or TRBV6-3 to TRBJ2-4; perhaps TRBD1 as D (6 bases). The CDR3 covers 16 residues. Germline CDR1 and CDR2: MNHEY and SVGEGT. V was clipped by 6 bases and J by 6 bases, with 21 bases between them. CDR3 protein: CASSKGVVASGNIQYF. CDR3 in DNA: TGTGCCAGCAGCAAGGGGGTGGTGGCTAGTGGAAACATTCAGTACTTC.

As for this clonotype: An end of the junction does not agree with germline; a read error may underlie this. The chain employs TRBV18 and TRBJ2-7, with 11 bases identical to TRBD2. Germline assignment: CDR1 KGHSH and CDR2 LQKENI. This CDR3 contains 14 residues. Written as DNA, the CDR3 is TGTGCCAGCTCGCCACTAGCGGGAGACTACGAGCAGTACTTC. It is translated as CASSPLAGDYEQYF.

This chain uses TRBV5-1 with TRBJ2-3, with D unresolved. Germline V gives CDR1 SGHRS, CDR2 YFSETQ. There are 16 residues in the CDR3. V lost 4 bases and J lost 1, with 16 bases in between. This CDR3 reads CASSLAVSGRTDTQYF. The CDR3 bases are TGCGCCAGCAGCCTGGCAGTTTCGGGTCGCACAGATACGCAGTATTTT.